This entry lists 21 T cell receptor beta chains sequenced from one sample in a study of cytomegalovirus exposure and HLA in healthy donors. This table comes from immunoSEQ multiplex PCR, and its TCRdb copy is limited to in-frame clones, with some not included. Here the sample spans some 260,000 clones, roughly 88% being singletons. The specimen was PBMCs. Receptors were obtained from a young woman in good health and CMV-seronegative.

CDR3 protein: CASSGTGQGGQPQHF. The CDR3 DNA is TGTGCCAGCAGTGGTACCGGACAGGGGGGACAGCCCCAGCATTTT. The V and J genes are TRBV2 and TRBJ1-5; 10 positions match TRBD1. The germline V gene encodes CDR1 SNHLY and CDR2 FYNNEI. V shed 4 bases, J shed 7 bases, and the junction held 7 bases outside the gene matches. This CDR3 comprises 15 residues.

This chain links TRBV19 with TRBJ1-2; D is undetermined. V lost 7 bases to trimming and J lost 3 bases, with 15 bases between them. Germline V gene lookup returns CDR1 LNHDA and CDR2 SQIVND (reference sequence). The CDR3 covers 14 residues. CDR3 sequence (DNA): TGTGCCAGTAATCCAGTGGGCCCCTACTATGGCTACACCTTC. Translating gives CASNPVGPYYGYTF.

The rearrangement links TRBV2 to TRBJ1-3; no clear D gene. This CDR3 comprises 12 residues. Germline V gene data show CDR1 as SNHLY and CDR2 as FYNNEI. Trimming pared 4 bases from V and 3 bases from J, leaving 4 bases between. CDR3 nucleotides: TGTGCCAGCAGTGTAGGTGGAAACACCATATATTTT. Its protein product is CASSVGGNTIYF. The entire variable domain, with the rest obtained from reference TRBV2 and TRBJ1-3, is as follows: EPEVTQTPSHQVTQMGQEVILRCVPISNHLYFYWYRQILGQKVEFLVSFYNNEISEKSEIFDDQFSVERPDGSNFTLKIRSTKLEDSAMYFCASSVGGNTIYFGEGSWLTVV.

The chain combines TRBV7-3 with TRBJ2-5, with D possibly matching TRBD1 (6 bases). The V end lost 5 bases, the J end lost 7 bases, and 20 bases lay between the germline ends. This CDR3 is built from 15 residues. CDR1 is SGHTA and CDR2 is FQGTGA in the germline V gene. In DNA, the CDR3 is TGTGCCAGCAGCGCCCAGGGTGGGCTGGGGGCGACCCAGTACTTC. It encodes CASSAQGGLGATQYF.

The chain employs TRBV5-1 and TRBJ1-3, with 7 bases aligning to TRBD1. Germline-derived CDR1 and CDR2 are SGHRS and YFSETQ. V was pared by 0 bases and J by 4 bases, with 7 bases of the junction left unmatched. CDR3 length: 16 amino acids. Written as DNA, the CDR3 is TGCGCCAGCAGCTTGGCCGGGACAGTATGGGGAAACACCATATATTTT. Its translation: CASSLAGTVWGNTIYF.

V is TRBV11-2 and J is TRBJ2-7, with a possible D match to TRBD2 (5 bases). This CDR3 comprises 13 residues. Trimming removed 5 bases at V and 6 bases at J, with 14 bases between. The V gene's germline CDR1 is SGHAT and CDR2 FQNNGV. The chain's CDR3 is CASSQGLLGEQYF. In nucleotides, the CDR3 is TGTGCCAGCAGCCAAGGACTTCTCGGCGAGCAGTACTTC.

The chain recombines TRBV4-3 with TRBJ2-1, with D hard to call. Trimming left V 3 bases short and J 5 bases short, with 2 bases between. This CDR3 comprises 11 residues. Germline values: CDR1 LGHNA, CDR2 YSLEER. The CDR3 sequence: CASSQNNEQFF. CDR3 nucleotide sequence: TGCGCCAGCAGCCAGAACAATGAGCAGTTCTTC.

The V and J genes are TRBV12-5 and TRBJ2-3, with unresolved D. Germline V gene sequence: CDR1 LGHNT, CDR2 FRNRAP. CDR3 size: 16 residues. V shed 0 bases and J shed 0 bases, with 10 bases lying between them. Here the CDR3 reads CASGLVPKGSTDTQYF. Written as DNA, the CDR3 is TGTGCTAGTGGTTTGGTACCCAAGGGAAGCACAGATACGCAGTATTTT.

The chain has TRBV5-6 and TRBJ2-2; either TRBD1 or TRBD2 may fit D (5 bases each). Trimming cost V 4 bases and J 1 base, with 14 bases left between them. The CDR3 runs 16 residues. Germline CDR1 and CDR2: SGHDT and YYEEEE. CDR3 DNA sequence: TGTGCCAGCAGCCCCGGGACCCCGAAGAACACCGGGGAGCTGTTTTTT. Translated, it gives CASSPGTPKNTGELFF.

The gene calls are TRBV27 and TRBJ2-1, with 8 nucleotides matching TRBD2. In germline, CDR1 is MNHEY, CDR2 SMNVEV (reference sequence). The CDR3 is made up of 15 amino acids. Trimming cost V 5 bases and J 13 bases; bases outside gene matches: 16. The CDR3 coding sequence is TGTGCCAGCAGTCTCTCCCCACTAGCGGTTGGCAACCAGTTCTTC. Translation: CASSLSPLAVGNQFF.

In this sample, this clone turned up once. This chain links TRBV11-2 with TRBJ2-7; D gene uncertain. This CDR3 has 14 amino acids. Germline CDR1 SGHAT, CDR2 FQNNGV. V was shortened by 1 base and J by 3 bases, with 10 bases between the two germline ends. The CDR3 sequence: CASSLVTGSYEQYF. As DNA, the CDR3 is TGTGCCAGCAGCTTAGTGACGGGTAGCTACGAGCAGTACTTC.

V gene TRBV6-4 combines with J gene TRBJ2-2; TRBD2 matches at 14 bases. J was trimmed by 5 bases and V by 9 bases; bases with no gene match: 5. Germline V lookup: CDR1 MRHNA, CDR2 SNTAGT. The CDR3 length is 15 residues. CDR3 bases: TGTGCCAGTCCGTGGACTAGCGGGAGGACCGGGGAGCTGTTTTTT. Residues: CASPWTSGRTGELFF.

This sequence joins TRBV5-6 and TRBJ2-1; perhaps TRBD2 as D (5 bases). Trimming shortened V by 1 base and J by 0 bases, and 8 bases separated the two germline ends. This CDR3 comprises 15 residues. Germline CDR1 and CDR2: SGHDT and YYEEEE. This CDR3 reads CASSLNLASYNEQFF. The CDR3 DNA sequence: TGTGCCAGCAGCTTGAATCTAGCCTCCTACAATGAGCAGTTCTTC.

The rearrangement joins TRBV29-1 to TRBJ2-5; TRBD1 aligns across 11 bases. After removal of 7 bases from V and 1 base from J, the junction contained 5 bases not matched to a gene. Germline V gene sequence: CDR1 SQVTM, CDR2 ANQGSEA. The CDR3 runs 14 residues. For the CDR3, the DNA is TGCAGCGCCTCCGGGACAGGGGGCCAAGAGACCCAGTACTTC. This codes for CSASGTGGQETQYF. The full variable domain, its missing parts supplied by reference TRBV29-1 and TRBJ2-5, is SAVISQKPSRDICQRGTSLTIQCQVDSQVTMMFWYRQQPGQSLTLIATANQGSEATYESGFVIDKFPISRPNLTFSTLTVSNMSPEDSSIYLCSASGTGGQETQYFGPGTRLLVL.

The DNA for the CDR3 is TGTGCCAGCTCTTCGGGTGGAGGGGACTACACCTTC. Amino acid sequence: CASSSGGGDYTF. The rearrangement uses TRBV28 and TRBJ1-2, with D possibly TRBD1 on 5 matching bases. V lost 8 bases to trimming and J lost 10 bases, with 17 bases between them. CDR1 MDHEN and CDR2 SYDVKM come from the germline V gene. The CDR3 has 12 amino acids.

The rearrangement uses TRBV12-5 and TRBJ2-7; 13 bases match TRBD2. Germline trimming cut 7 bases from V and 3 bases from J; bases unmatched to any gene: 6. The CDR3 sequence is 15 residues long. Germline V gene lookup returns CDR1 LGHNT and CDR2 FRNRAP. The CDR3 DNA is TGTGCTAGTGCCTCGGGACTAGCGGGGCTCTACGAGCAGTACTTC. The encoded protein is CASASGLAGLYEQYF.

The rearrangement uses TRBV7-2 and TRBJ2-3, with 11 bases matching TRBD2. Germline CDR1 reads SGHTA; CDR2 reads FQGNSA. The J segment lost 4 bases and the V segment lost 1 base, leaving 7 bases of the junction unmatched. The CDR3 consists of 17 residues. In DNA, the CDR3 is TGTGCCAGCAGCTTAGAACTAGCGGGAGTGGGGCCAGATACGCAGTATTTT. It translates to CASSLELAGVGPDTQYF.

V gene TRBV11-2 combines with J gene TRBJ2-7; D tentatively fits TRBD1 or TRBD2 (5 bases each). The germline V and J ends were trimmed by 1 base and 0 bases, with 10 bases remaining between them. CDR3 length equals 15 residues. The germline V gene encodes CDR1 SGHAT and CDR2 FQNNGV. The CDR3, as DNA: TGTGCCAGCAGCTTAGGGGACCATAGCTCCTACGAGCAGTACTTC. It yields the protein CASSLGDHSSYEQYF. Looking up the rest from reference TRBV11-2 and TRBJ2-7 gives the full variable domain: EAGVAQSPRYKIIEKRQSVAFWCNPISGHATLYWYQQILGQGPKLLIQFQNNGVVDDSQLPKDRFSAERLKGVDSTLKIQPAKLEDSAVYLCASSLGDHSSYEQYFGPGTRLTVT.

The CDR3 region is CASSFQGRVAQYF. The CDR3 region has the DNA TGTGCCAGCAGCTTCCAGGGACGGGTGGCCCAGTACTTC. The gene calls are TRBV5-6 and TRBJ2-5, with D perhaps assigned TRBD1 or TRBD2 (5 bases each). Germline CDR1 reads SGHDT; CDR2 reads YYEEEE. The CDR3 totals 13 residues. V was pared by 2 bases and J by 9 bases, with 14 bases between.

The V call is TRBV27, the J call TRBJ2-1; TRBD2 agrees at 9 bases. V trimming: 10 bases; J trimming: 9 bases; junction bases outside the gene matches: 13. CDR1 and CDR2 (germline): MNHEY, SMNVEV (reference sequence). This CDR3 has 14 residues. The CDR3 spells CANIAGAIPLEQFF. CDR3 sequence (DNA): TGTGCCAACATAGCGGGAGCCATACCCCTTGAGCAGTTCTTC.

J is TRBJ2-3 and V is TRBV29-1; TRBD1 matches at 9 bases. The CDR3 totals 14 residues. Germline V gene data show CDR1 as SQVTM and CDR2 as ANQGSEA. V lost 7 bases to trimming and J lost 2 bases; unmatched junction nucleotides: 7. CDR3 protein: CSDAGTGNTDTQYF. CDR3 nucleotides: TGCAGCGACGCCGGGACAGGGAACACAGATACGCAGTATTTT.